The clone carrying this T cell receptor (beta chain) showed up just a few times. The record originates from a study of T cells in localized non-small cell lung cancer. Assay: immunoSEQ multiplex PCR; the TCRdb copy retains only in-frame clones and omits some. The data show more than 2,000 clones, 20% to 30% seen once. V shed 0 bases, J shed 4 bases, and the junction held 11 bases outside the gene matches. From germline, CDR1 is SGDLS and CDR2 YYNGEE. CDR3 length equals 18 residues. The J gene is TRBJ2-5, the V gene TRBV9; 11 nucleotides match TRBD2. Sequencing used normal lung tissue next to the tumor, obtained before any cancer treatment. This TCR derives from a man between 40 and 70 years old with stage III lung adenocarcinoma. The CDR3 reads CASSVGPTSGLAGETQYF. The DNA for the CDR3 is TGTGCCAGCAGCGTAGGCCCCACTTCCGGACTAGCGGGAGAGACCCAGTACTTC.